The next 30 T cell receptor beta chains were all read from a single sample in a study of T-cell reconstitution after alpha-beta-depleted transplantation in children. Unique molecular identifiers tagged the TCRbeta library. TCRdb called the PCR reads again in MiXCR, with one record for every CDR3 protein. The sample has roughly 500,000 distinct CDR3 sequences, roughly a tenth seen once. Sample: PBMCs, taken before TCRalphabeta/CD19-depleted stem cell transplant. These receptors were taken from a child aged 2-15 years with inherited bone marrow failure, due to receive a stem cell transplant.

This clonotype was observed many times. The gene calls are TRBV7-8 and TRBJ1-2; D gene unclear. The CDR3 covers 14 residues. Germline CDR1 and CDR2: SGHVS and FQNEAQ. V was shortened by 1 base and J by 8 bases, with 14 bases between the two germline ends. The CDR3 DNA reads TGTGCCAGCAGCTTAGAGAGGGCCCGTTGGGGCTACACCTTC. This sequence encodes CASSLERARWGYTF.

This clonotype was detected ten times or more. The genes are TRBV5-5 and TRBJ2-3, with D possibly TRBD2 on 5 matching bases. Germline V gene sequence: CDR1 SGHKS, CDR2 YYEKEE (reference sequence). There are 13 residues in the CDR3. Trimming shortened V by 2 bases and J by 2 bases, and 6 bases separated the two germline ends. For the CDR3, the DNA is TGTGCCAGCAGCTTCGGGGTCACAGATACGCAGTATTTT. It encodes CASSFGVTDTQYF.

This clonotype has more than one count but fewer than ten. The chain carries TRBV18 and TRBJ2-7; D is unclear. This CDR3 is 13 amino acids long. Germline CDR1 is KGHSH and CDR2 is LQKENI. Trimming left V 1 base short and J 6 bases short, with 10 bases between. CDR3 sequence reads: CASSPRTVAEQYF. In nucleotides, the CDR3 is TGTGCCAGCTCACCACGGACCGTTGCCGAGCAGTACTTC.

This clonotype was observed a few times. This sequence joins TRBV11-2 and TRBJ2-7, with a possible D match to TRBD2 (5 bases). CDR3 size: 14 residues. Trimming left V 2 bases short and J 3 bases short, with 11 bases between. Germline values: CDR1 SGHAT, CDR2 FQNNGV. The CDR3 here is CASSLSLGDYEQYF. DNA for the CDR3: TGTGCCAGCAGCTTAAGCCTCGGGGACTACGAGCAGTACTTC.

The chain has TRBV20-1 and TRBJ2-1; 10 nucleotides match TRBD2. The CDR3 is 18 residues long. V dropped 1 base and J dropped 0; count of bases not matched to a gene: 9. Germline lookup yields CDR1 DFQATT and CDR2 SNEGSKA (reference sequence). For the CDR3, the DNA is TGCAGTGCTAGAGCGGCTAGCGGGAGTGGAAGCTCCTACAATGAGCAGTTCTTC. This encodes CSARAASGSGSSYNEQFF.

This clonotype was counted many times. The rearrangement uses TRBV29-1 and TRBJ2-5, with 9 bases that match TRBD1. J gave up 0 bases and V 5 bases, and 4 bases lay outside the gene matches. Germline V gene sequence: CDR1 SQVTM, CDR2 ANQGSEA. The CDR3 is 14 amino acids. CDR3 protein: CSVLRDRDQETQYF. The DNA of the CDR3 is TGCAGCGTTCTCCGGGACAGGGACCAAGAGACCCAGTACTTC.

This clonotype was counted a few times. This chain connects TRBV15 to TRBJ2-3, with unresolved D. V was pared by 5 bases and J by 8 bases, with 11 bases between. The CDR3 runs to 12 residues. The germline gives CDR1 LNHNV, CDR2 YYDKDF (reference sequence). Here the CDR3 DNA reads TGTGCCACCAGCCCCCCGGCCGGTACGCAGTATTTT. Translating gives CATSPPAGTQYF.

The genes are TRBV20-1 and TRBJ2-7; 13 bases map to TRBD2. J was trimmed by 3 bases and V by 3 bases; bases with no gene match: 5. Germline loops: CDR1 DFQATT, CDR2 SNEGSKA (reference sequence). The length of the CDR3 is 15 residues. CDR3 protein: CSARPGTSGNYEQYF. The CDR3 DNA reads TGCAGTGCTAGGCCGGGGACTAGCGGGAACTACGAGCAGTACTTC.

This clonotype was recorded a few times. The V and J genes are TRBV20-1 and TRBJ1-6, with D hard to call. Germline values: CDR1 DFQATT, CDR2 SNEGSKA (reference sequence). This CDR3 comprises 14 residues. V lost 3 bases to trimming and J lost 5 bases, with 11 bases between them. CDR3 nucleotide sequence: TGCAGTGCTAGTCTTATAATGGATAATTCACCCCTCCACTTT. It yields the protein CSASLIMDNSPLHF.

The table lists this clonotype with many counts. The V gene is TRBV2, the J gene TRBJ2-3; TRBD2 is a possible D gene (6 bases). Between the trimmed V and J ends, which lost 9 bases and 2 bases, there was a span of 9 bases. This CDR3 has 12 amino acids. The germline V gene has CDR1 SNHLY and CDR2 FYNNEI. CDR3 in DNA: TGTGCCAGGGAGGGACTCACAGATACGCAGTATTTT. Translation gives CAREGLTDTQYF.

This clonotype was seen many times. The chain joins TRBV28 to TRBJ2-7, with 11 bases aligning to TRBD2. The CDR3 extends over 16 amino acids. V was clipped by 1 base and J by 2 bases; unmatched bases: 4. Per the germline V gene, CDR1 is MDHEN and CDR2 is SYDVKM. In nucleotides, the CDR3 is TGTGCCAGCAGTTTATCCGTACTAGCGGGAGCCTACGAGCAGTACTTC. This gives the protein CASSLSVLAGAYEQYF.

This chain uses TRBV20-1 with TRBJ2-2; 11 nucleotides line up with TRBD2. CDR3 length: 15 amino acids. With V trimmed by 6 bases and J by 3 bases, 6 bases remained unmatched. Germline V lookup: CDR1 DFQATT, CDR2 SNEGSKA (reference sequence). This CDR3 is CSAKGTSGHTGELFF. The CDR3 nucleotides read TGCAGTGCAAAGGGGACTAGCGGACACACCGGGGAGCTGTTTTTT.

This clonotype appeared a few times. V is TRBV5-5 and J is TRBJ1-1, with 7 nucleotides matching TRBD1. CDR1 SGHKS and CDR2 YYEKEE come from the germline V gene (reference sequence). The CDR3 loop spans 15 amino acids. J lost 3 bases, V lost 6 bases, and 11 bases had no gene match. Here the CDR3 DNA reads TGTGCCAGCACCTTCCTATGGGACAGTCACACTGAAGCTTTCTTT. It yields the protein CASTFLWDSHTEAFF.

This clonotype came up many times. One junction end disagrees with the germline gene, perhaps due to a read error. CDR3 sequence: CSVEDTSGRIYNEQFF. The CDR3 DNA sequence: TGCAGCGTGGAAGACACTAGCGGGAGGATCTACAATGAGCAGTTCTTC. The V call is TRBV29-1, the J call TRBJ2-1, with 12 bases lining up with TRBD2. The CDR3 totals 16 residues. Germline V lookup: CDR1 SQVTM, CDR2 ANQGSEA.

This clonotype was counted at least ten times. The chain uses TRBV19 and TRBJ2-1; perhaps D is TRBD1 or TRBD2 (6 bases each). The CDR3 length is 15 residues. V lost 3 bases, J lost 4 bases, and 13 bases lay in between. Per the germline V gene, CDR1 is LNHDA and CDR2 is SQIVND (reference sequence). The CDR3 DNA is TGTGCCAGTAGTATTAGGGGGACTTCTTACAATGAGCAGTTCTTC. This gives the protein CASSIRGTSYNEQFF. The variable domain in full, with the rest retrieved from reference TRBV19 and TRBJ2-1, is DGGITQSPKYLFRKEGQNVTLSCEQNLNHDAMYWYRQDPGQGLRLIYYSQIVNDFQKGDIAEGYSVSREKKESFPLTVTSAQKNPTAFYLCASSIRGTSYNEQFFGPGTRLTVL.

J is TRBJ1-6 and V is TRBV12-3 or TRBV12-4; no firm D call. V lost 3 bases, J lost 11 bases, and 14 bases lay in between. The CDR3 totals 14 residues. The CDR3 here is CASSLALGNAPLHF. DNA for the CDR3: TGTGCCAGCAGTTTGGCCTTAGGGAACGCACCCCTCCACTTT.

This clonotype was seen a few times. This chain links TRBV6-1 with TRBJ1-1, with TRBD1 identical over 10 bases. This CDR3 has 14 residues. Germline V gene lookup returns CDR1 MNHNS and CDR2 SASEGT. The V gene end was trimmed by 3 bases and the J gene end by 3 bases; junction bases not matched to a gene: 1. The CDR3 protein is CASSDGTGDTEAFF. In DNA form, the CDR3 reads TGTGCCAGCAGTGACGGGACAGGGGACACTGAAGCTTTCTTT.

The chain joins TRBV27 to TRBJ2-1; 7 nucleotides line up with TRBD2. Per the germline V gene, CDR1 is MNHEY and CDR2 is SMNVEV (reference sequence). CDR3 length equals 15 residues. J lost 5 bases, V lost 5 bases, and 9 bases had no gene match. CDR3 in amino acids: CASSRPGLPNNEQFF. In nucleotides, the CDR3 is TGTGCCAGCAGTCGCCCGGGACTACCCAACAATGAGCAGTTCTTC.

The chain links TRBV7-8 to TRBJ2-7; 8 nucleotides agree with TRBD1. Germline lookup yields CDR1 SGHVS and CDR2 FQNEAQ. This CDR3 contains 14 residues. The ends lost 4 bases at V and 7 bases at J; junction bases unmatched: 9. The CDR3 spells CASSSQGGWGEQYF. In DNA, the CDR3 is TGTGCCAGCAGCTCACAGGGGGGTTGGGGGGAGCAGTACTTC.

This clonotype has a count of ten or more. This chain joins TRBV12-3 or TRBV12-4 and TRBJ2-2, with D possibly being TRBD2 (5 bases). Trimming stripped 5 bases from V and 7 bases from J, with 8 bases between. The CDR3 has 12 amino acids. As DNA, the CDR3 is TGTGCCAGCAGTCAAGGGAGCGGGGAGCTGTTTTTT. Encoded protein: CASSQGSGELFF.

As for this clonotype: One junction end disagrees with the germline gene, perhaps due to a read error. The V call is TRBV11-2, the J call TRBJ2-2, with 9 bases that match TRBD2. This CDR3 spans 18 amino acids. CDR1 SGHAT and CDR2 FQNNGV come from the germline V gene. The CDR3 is CASSLVIRLAGSRGELIF. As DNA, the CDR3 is TGTGCCAGCAGCTTAGTGATTCGGCTAGCGGGATCCAGGGGGGAGCTGATTTTT.

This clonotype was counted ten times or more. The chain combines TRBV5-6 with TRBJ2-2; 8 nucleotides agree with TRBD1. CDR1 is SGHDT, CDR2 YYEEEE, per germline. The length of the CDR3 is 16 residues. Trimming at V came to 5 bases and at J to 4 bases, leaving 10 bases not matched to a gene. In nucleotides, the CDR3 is TGTGCCAGCAGTGACTACCGGGACAGGCGCACCGGGGAGCTGTTTTTT. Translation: CASSDYRDRRTGELFF.

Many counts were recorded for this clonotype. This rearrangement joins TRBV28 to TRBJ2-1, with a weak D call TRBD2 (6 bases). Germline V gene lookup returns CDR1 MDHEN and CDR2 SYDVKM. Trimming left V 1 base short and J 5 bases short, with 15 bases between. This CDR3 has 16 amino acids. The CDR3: CASSLFSGTLDNEQFF. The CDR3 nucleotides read TGTGCCAGCAGTTTATTTTCCGGGACTCTCGACAATGAGCAGTTCTTC.

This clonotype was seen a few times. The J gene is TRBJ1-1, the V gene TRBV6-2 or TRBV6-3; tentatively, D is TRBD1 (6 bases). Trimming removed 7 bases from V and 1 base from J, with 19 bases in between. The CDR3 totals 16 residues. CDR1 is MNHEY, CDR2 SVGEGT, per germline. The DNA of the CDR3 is TGTGCCAGCACCCCAGGGCAGGGGCGCGGGAACACTGAAGCTTTCTTT. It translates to CASTPGQGRGNTEAFF.

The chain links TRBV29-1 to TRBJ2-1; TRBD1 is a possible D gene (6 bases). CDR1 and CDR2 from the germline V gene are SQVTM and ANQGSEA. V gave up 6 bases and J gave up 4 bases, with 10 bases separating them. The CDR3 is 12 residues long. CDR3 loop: CSVRDMYNEQFF. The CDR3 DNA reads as TGCAGCGTCCGGGACATGTACAATGAGCAGTTCTTC.

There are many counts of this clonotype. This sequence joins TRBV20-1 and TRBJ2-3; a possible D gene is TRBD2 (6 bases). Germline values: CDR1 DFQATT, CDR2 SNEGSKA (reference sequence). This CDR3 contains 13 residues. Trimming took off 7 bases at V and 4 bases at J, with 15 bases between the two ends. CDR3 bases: TGCAGTGTAGGAGGGACTTCGCCAGATACGCAGTATTTT. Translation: CSVGGTSPDTQYF.

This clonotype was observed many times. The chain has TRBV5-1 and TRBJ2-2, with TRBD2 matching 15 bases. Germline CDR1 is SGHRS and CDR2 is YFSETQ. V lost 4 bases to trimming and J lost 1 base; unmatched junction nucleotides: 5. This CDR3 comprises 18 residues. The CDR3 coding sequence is TGCGCCAGCAGCCCGGGGACTAGCGGGAGGATGAACACCGGGGAGCTGTTTTTT. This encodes CASSPGTSGRMNTGELFF. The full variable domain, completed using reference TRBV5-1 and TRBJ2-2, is KAGVTQTPRYLIKTRGQQVTLSCSPISGHRSVSWYQQTPGQGLQFLFEYFSETQRNKGNFPGRFSGRQFSNSRSEMNVSTLELGDSALYLCASSPGTSGRMNTGELFFGEGSRLTVL.

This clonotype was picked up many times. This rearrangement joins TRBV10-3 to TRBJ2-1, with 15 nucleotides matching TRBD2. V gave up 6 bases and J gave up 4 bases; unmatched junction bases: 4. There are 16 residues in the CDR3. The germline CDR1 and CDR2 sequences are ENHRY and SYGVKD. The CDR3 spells CAIRGLAGGMYNEQFF. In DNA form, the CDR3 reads TGTGCCATCAGAGGACTAGCGGGAGGGATGTACAATGAGCAGTTCTTC.

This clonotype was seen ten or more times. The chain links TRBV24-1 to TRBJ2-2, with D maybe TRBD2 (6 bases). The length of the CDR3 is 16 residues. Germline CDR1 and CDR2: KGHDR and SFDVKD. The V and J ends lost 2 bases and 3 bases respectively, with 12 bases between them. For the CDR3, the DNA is TGTGCCACCAGTGATTGGAAAAGCGGGTACACCGGGGAGCTGTTTTTT. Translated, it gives CATSDWKSGYTGELFF.

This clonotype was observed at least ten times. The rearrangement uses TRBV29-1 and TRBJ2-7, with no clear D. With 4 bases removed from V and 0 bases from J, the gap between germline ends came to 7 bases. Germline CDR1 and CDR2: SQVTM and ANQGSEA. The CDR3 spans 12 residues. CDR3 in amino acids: CSVGAYSYEQYF. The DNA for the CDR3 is TGCAGCGTTGGGGCATACTCCTACGAGCAGTACTTC.